This T cell receptor beta chain was retrieved from a study of blood T cell repertoires in COVID-19. Study-level information: Acute-phase and convalescent COVID-19 samples originated in the United States, Italy and Spain. T cells, B-cell-depleted T cells, or PBMCs supplied cDNA or gDNA.

Original data processing: Scientists estimated how many nucleated cells there were by amplifying reference gene primers. Here immunoSEQ multiplex PCR was the method, and the copy in TCRdb shows in-frame clones only, minus some. For V, J and clone size, that table is used; D and trimming come from the DNA. The sample carries 80,000 to 90,000 clones, around 88% recorded once. V was pared by 2 bases and J by 7 bases, with 15 bases between. The CDR3 is 15 amino acids. Per the germline V gene, CDR1 is GTSNPN and CDR2 is SVGIG (reference sequence). The sample consisted of peripheral blood. The clonotype originates from a man in his 60s with acute or convalescent COVID-19. The chain recombines TRBV30 with TRBJ1-6; weak D call: TRBD1 (6 bases). CDR3 region: CAWSPPGTQNSPLHF. CDR3 sequence (DNA): TGTGCCTGGAGTCCCCCGGGGACACAAAATTCACCCCTCCACTTT.